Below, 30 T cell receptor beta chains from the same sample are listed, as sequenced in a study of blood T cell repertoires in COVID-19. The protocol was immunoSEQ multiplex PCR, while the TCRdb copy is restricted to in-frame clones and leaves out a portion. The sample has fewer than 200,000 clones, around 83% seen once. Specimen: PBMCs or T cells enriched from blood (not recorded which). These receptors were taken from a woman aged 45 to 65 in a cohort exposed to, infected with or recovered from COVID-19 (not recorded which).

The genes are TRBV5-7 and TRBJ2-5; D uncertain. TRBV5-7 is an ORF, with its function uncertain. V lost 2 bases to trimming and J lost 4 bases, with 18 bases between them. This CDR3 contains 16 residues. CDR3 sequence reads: CASSFVVTGIRETQYF. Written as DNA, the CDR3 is TGTGCCAGCAGCTTTGTAGTTACTGGTATTAGAGAGACCCAGTACTTC.

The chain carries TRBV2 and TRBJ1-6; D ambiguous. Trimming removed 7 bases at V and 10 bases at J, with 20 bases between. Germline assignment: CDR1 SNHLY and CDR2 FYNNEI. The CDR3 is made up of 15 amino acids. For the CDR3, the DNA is TGTGCCAGCACCGAGAGGGTTCTCTACGAATCACCCCTCCACTTT. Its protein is CASTERVLYESPLHF.

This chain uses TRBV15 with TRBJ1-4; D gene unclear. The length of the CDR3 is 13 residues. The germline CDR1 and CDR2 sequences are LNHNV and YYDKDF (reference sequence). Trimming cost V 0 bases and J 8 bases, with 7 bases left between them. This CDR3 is CATSRDPREKLFF. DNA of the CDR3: TGTGCCACCAGCAGAGATCCCCGGGAAAAACTGTTTTTT.

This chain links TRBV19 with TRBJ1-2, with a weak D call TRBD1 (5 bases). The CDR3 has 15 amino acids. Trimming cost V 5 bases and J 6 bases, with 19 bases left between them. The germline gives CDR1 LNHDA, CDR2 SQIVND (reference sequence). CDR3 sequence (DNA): TGTGCCAGTAGTCCCGGTGGAGGGGTCGAGGATGGCTACACCTTC. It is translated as CASSPGGGVEDGYTF.

The CDR3 is CASSFASGGRMNTEAFF. The CDR3 DNA is TGTGCCAGCAGCTTCGCGTCGGGGGGCCGAATGAACACTGAAGCTTTCTTT. The genes are TRBV7-9 and TRBJ1-1; possibly TRBD1 for D (6 bases). Trimming took off 3 bases at V and 0 bases at J, with 17 bases between the two ends. This CDR3 region has 17 residues. The germline CDR1 and CDR2 sequences are SEHNR and FQNEAQ (reference sequence).

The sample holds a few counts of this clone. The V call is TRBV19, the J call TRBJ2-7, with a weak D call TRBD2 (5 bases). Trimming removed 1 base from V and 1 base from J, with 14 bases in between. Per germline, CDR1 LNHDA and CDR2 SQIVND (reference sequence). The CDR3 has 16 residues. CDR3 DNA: TGTGCCAGTAGTATAGCTGGCGGGCCCCTATCCTACGAGCAGTACTTC. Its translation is CASSIAGGPLSYEQYF.

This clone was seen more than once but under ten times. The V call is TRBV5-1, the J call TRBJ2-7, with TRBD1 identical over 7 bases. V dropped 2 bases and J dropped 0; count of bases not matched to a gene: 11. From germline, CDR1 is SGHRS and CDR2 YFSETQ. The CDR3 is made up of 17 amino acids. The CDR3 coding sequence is TGCGCCAGCAGCTTTCGGGGAGAAAGACAGGGCTCCTACGAGCAGTACTTC. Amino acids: CASSFRGERQGSYEQYF. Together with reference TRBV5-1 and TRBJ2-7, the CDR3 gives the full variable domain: KAGVTQTPRYLIKTRGQQVTLSCSPISGHRSVSWYQQTPGQGLQFLFEYFSETQRNKGNFPGRFSGRQFSNSRSEMNVSTLELGDSALYLCASSFRGERQGSYEQYFGPGTRLTVT.

This CDR3 reads CSVDQGVHEQYF. In nucleotides, the CDR3 is TGCAGCGTTGATCAAGGGGTCCACGAGCAGTACTTC. The chain joins TRBV29-1 to TRBJ2-7, with TRBD1 as a possible D gene (5 bases). The germline V gene encodes CDR1 SQVTM and CDR2 ANQGSEA. The V end was cut by 3 bases, the J end by 5 bases, with 11 bases between. The CDR3 sequence is 12 residues long.

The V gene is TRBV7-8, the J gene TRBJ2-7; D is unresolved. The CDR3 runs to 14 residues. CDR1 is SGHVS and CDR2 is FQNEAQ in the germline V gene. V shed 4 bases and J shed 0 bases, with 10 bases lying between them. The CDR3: CASSWSGYSYEQYF. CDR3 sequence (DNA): TGTGCCAGCAGCTGGTCCGGGTACTCCTACGAGCAGTACTTC.

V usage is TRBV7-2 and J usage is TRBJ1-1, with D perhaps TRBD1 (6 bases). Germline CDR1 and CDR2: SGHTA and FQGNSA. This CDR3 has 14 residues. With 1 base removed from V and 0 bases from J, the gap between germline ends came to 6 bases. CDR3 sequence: CASSLGDMNTEAFF. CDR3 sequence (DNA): TGTGCCAGCAGCTTAGGGGACATGAACACTGAAGCTTTCTTT.

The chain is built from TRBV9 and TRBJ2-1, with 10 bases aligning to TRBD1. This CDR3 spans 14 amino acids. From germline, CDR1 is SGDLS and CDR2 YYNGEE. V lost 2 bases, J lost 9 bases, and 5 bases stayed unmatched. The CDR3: CASSVDRGHGEQFF. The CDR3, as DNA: TGTGCCAGCAGCGTCGACAGGGGGCATGGTGAGCAGTTCTTC.

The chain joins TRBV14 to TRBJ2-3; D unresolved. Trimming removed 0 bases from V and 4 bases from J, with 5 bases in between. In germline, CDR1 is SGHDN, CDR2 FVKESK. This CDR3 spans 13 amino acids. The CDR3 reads CASSQEGADTQYF. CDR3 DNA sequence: TGTGCCAGCAGCCAAGAGGGCGCAGATACGCAGTATTTT.

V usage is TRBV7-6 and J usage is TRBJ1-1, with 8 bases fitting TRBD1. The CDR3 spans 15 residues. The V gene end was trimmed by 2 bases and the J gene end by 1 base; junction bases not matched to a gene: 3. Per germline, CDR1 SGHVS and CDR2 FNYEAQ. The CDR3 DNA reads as TGTGCCAGCAGCTTACTACAGGGGGAGAACACTGAAGCTTTCTTT. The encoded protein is CASSLLQGENTEAFF.

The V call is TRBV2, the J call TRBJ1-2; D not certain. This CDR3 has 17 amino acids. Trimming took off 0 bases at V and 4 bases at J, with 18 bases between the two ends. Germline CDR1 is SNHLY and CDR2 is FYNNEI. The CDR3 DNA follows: TGTGCCAGCAGTGAAGCGGCGTCGGGCCCCGAGGGCTATGGCTACACCTTC. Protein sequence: CASSEAASGPEGYGYTF.

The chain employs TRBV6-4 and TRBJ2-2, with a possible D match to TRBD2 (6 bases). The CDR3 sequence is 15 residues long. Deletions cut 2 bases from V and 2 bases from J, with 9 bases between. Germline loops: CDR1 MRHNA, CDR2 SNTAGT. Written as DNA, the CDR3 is TGTGCCAGCAGTGACGGTACTAGCAACACCGGGGAGCTGTTTTTT. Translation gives CASSDGTSNTGELFF.

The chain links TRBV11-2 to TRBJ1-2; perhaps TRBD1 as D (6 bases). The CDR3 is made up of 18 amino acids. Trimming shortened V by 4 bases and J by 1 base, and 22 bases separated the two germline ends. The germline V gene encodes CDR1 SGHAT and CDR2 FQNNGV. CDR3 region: CASSSGGGGRNFNYGYTF. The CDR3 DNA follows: TGTGCCAGCAGCTCCGGTGGGGGCGGGAGAAACTTTAACTATGGCTACACCTTC.

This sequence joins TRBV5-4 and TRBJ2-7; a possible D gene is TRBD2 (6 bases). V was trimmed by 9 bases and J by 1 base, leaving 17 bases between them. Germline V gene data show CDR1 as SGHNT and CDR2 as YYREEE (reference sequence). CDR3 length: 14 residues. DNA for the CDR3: TGTGCCATGTGGGGACTCCAAAAGTCCTACGAGCAGTACTTC. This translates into CAMWGLQKSYEQYF.

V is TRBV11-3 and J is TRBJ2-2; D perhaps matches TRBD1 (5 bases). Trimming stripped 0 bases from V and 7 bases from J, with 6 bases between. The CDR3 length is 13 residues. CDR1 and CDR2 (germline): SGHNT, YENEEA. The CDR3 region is CASSLDRVGELFF. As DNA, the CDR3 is TGTGCCAGCAGCTTAGACAGGGTCGGGGAGCTGTTTTTT.

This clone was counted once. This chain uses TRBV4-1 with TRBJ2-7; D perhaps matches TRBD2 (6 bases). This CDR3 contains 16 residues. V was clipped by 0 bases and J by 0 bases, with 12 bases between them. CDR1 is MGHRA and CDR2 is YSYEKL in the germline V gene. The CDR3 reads CASSQEEGGISYEQYF. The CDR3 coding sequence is TGCGCCAGCAGCCAAGAAGAAGGCGGGATCTCCTACGAGCAGTACTTC.

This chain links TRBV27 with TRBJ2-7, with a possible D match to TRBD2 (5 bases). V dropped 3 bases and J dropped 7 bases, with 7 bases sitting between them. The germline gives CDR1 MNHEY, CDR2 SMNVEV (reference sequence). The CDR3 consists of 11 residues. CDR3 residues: CASSFRREQYF. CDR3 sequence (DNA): TGTGCCAGCAGTTTTAGGAGGGAGCAGTACTTC.

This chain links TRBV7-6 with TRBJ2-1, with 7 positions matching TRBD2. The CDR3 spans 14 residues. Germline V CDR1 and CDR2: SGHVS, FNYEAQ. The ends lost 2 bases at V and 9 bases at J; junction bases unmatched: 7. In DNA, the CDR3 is TGTGCCAGCAGCTTATCGGCGGGAGTGAGTGAGCAGTTCTTC. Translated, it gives CASSLSAGVSEQFF.

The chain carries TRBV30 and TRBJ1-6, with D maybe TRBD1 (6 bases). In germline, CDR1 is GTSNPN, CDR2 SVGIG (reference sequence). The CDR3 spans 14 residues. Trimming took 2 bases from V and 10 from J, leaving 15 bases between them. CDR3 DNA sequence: TGTGCCTGGAGTCTAGAGACAGGTCAATCACCCCTCCACTTT. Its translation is CAWSLETGQSPLHF.

The CDR3 nucleotides read TGCGCCAGCAGCCCGGGCCCCCAGGGTTTAGACATTCAGTACTTC. Translation: CASSPGPQGLDIQYF. The J gene is TRBJ2-4, the V gene TRBV5-1, with D perhaps TRBD1 (5 bases). The CDR3 extends over 15 amino acids. Trimming took off 4 bases at V and 8 bases at J, with 19 bases between the two ends. From germline, CDR1 is SGHRS and CDR2 YFSETQ. Full variable domain (rest looked up from reference TRBV5-1 and TRBJ2-4): KAGVTQTPRYLIKTRGQQVTLSCSPISGHRSVSWYQQTPGQGLQFLFEYFSETQRNKGNFPGRFSGRQFSNSRSEMNVSTLELGDSALYLCASSPGPQGLDIQYFGAGTRLSVL.

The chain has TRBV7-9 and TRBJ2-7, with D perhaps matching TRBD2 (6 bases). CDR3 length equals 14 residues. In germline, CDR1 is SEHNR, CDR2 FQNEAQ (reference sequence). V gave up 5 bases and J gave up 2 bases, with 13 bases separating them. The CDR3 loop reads CASSPGGAAYEQYF. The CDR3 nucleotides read TGTGCCAGCAGCCCCGGAGGGGCGGCCTACGAGCAGTACTTC. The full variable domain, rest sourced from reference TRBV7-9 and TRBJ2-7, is DTGVSQNPRHKITKRGQNVTFRCDPISEHNRLYWYRQTLGQGPEFLTYFQNEAQLEKSRLLSDRFSAERPKGSFSTLEIQRTEQGDSAMYLCASSPGGAAYEQYFGPGTRLTVT.

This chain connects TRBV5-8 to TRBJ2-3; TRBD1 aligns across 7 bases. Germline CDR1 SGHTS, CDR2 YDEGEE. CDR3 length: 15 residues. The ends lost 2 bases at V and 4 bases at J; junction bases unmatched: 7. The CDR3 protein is CASSFRTGGSDTQYF. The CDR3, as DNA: TGTGCCAGCAGCTTCAGGACAGGTGGTTCAGATACGCAGTATTTT.

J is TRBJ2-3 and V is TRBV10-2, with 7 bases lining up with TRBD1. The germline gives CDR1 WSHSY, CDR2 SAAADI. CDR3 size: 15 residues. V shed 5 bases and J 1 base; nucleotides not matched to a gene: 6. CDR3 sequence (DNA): TGCGCCAGCAGTTCCCCGGGACAGCGCACAGATACGCAGTATTTT. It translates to CASSSPGQRTDTQYF.

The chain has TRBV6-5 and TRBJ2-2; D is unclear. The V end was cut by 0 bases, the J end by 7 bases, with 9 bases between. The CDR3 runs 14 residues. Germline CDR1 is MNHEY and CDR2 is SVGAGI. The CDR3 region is CASSYSKAFGELFF. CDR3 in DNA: TGTGCCAGCAGTTACTCGAAAGCATTCGGGGAGCTGTTTTTT.

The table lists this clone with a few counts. The CDR3: CASGPGQGSQYF. In DNA, the CDR3 is TGTGCCAGCGGGCCGGGACAGGGTTCCCAGTACTTC. This chain joins TRBV6-5 and TRBJ2-7; 9 nucleotides line up with TRBD1. The CDR3 extends over 12 amino acids. V trimming: 8 bases; J trimming: 10 bases; junction bases outside the gene matches: 9. The germline V gene has CDR1 MNHEY and CDR2 SVGAGI.

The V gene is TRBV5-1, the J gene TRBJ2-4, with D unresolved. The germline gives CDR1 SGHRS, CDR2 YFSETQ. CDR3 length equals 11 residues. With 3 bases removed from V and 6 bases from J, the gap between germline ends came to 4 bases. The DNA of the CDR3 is TGCGCCAGCAGCTCCGGAAACATTCAGTACTTC. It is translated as CASSSGNIQYF.

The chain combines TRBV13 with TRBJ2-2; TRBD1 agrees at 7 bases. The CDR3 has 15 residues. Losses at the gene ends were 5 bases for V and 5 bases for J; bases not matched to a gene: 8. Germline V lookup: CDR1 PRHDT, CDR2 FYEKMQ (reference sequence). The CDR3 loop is CASSPRDRWTGELFF. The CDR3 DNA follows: TGTGCCAGCAGCCCCCGGGACAGATGGACCGGGGAGCTGTTTTTT.